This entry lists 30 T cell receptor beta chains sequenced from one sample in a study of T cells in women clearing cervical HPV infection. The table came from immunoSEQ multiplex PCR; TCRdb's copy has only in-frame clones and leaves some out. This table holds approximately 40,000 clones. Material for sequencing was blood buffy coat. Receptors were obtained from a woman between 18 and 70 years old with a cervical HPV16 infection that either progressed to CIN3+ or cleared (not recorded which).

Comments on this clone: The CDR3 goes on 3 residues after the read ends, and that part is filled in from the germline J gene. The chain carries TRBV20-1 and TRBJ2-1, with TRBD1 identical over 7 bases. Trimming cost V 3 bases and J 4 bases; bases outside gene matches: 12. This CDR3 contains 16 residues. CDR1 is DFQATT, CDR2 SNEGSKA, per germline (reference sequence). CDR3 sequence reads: CSARVGGLAGYNEQFF. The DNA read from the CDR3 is TGCAGTGCTAGGGTAGGGGGCTTGGCAGGATACAATGAG.

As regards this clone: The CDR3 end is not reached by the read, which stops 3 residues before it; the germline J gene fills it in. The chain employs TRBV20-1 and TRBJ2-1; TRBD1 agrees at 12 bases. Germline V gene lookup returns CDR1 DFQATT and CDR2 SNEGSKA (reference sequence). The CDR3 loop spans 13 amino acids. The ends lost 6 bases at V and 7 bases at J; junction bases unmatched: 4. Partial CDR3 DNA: TGCAGTGCCCCGGGACAGGGGGCTAATGAG. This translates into CSAPGQGANE. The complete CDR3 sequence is CSAPGQGANEQFF.

Partial CDR3 DNA: TGTGCCAGCACCTTTGGTCTGCGGGAAGGC. This gives the protein CASTFGLREG. The CDR3 in its entirety is CASTFGLREGYTF. The chain recombines TRBV7-8 with TRBJ1-2; no definite D call. Coverage ceases 3 residues before the CDR3 finishes, and the germline J gene fills in the end. Germline V gives CDR1 SGHVS, CDR2 FQNEAQ. The length of the CDR3 is 13 residues. Looking up the rest from reference TRBV7-8 and TRBJ1-2 gives the full variable domain: GAGVSQSPRYKVAKRGQDVALRCDPISGHVSLFWYQQALGQGPEFLTYFQNEAQLDKSGLPSDRFFAERPEGSVSTLKIQRTQQEDSAVYLCASTFGLREGYTFGSGTRLTVV.

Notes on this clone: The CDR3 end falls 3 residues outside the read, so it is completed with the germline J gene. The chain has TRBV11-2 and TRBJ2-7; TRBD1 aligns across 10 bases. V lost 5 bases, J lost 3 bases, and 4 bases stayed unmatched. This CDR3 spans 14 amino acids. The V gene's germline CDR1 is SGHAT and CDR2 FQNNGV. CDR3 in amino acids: CASSPRDRGYEQYF. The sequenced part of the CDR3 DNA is TGTGCCAGCAGCCCTCGGGACAGGGGCTACGAG.

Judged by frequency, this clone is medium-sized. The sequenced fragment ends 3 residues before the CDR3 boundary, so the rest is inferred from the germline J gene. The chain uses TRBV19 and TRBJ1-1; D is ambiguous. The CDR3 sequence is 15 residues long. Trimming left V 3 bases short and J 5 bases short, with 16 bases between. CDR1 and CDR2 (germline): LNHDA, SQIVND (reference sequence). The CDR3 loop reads CASSITAGGETEAFF. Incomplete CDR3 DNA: TGTGCCAGTAGTATTACGGCGGGTGGAGAGACTGAA. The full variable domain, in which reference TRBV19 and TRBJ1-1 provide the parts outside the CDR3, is DGGITQSPKYLFRKEGQNVTLSCEQNLNHDAMYWYRQDPGQGLRLIYYSQIVNDFQKGDIAEGYSVSREKKESFPLTVTSAQKNPTAFYLCASSITAGGETEAFFGQGTRLTVV.

Partial CDR3 DNA: TGTGCCACTCTGAACCGGGGGGATTCACCC. Its protein is CATLNRGDSP. The CDR3 in full is CATLNRGDSPLHF. V and J are TRBV19 and TRBJ1-6; possibly TRBD1 for D (5 bases). Read coverage stops 3 residues before the CDR3 terminus; the germline J gene supplies the remainder. Trimming removed 10 bases at V and 8 bases at J, with 15 bases between. This CDR3 spans 13 amino acids. Germline values: CDR1 LNHDA, CDR2 SQIVND (reference sequence).

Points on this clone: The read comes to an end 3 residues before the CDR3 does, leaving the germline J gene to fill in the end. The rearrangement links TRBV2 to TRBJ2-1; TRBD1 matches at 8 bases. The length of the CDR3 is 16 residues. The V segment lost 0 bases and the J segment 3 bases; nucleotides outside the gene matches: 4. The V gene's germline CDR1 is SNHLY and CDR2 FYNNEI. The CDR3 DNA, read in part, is TGTGCCAGCAGTGAAGCAGACAGGGGTGTCTACAATGAG. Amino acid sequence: CASSEADRGVYNE. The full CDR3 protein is CASSEADRGVYNEQFF.

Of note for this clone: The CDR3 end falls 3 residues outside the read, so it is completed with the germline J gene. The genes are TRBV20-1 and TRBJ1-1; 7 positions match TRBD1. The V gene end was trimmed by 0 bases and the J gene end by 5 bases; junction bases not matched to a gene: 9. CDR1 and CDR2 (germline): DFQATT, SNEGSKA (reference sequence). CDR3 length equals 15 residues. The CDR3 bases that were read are TGCAGTGCTAGAGATTGGCAGGGGGGAGCGACTGAA. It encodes CSARDWQGGATE. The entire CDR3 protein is CSARDWQGGATEAFF.

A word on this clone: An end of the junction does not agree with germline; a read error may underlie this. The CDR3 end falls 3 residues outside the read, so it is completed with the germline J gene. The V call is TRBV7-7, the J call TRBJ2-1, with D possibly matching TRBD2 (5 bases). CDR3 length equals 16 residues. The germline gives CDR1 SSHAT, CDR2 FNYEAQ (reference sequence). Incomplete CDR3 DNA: TGTGCTAGCAGTCCTCTAGCTCACCTCCCCTACAATGAG. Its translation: CASSPLAHLPYNE. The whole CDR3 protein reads CASSPLAHLPYNEQFF.

The CDR3 loop is CASSESSTGSNEKLFF. CDR3 bases read: TGTGCCAGCAGTGAATCCTCGACAGGGAGTAATGAAAAA. The rearrangement joins TRBV2 to TRBJ1-4, with 7 bases matching TRBD1. Read data end 3 residues before the CDR3 end; the end is taken from the germline J gene. Germline V gene sequence: CDR1 SNHLY, CDR2 FYNNEI. The CDR3 is made up of 16 amino acids. The ends lost 2 bases at V and 4 bases at J; junction bases unmatched: 7.

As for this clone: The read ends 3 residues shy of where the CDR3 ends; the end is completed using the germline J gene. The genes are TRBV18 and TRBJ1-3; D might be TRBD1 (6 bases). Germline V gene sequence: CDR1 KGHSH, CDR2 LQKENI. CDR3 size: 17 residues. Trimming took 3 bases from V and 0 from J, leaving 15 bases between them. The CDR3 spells CASSPERTEVSGNTIYF. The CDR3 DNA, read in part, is TGTGCCAGCTCACCCGAACGGACAGAGGTCTCTGGAAACACC.

The CDR3 spells CSARDFDAGDLYEQYF. CDR3 bases read: TGCAGTGCTAGAGATTTCGACGCGGGAGATTTATACGAG. This rearrangement joins TRBV20-1 to TRBJ2-7, with TRBD2 matching 7 bases. The CDR3 goes on 3 residues after the read ends, and that part is filled in from the germline J gene. Germline trimming cut 0 bases from V and 4 bases from J; bases unmatched to any gene: 12. Germline CDR1 reads DFQATT; CDR2 reads SNEGSKA (reference sequence). There are 16 residues in the CDR3.

CDR3 DNA, as far as it was read: TGCGCCAGCAGCCAAGCTGGGACTCTTCCGGTCCCG. This sequence encodes CASSQAGTLPVP. The CDR3 in full is CASSQAGTLPVPQYF. The rearrangement links TRBV4-1 to TRBJ2-3; D may be TRBD2 (6 bases). The read is 3 residues too short to cover the CDR3 end, so that end is filled in from the germline J gene. This CDR3 has 15 amino acids. The germline CDR1 and CDR2 sequences are MGHRA and YSYEKL.

Partial CDR3 DNA: TGTGCCAGCAGTGAAGGGACAGCCAAAAAGGGATATAGCAATCAGCCC. It specifies CASSEGTAKKGYSNQP. The whole CDR3 sequence reads CASSEGTAKKGYSNQPQHF. This rearrangement joins TRBV6-1 to TRBJ1-5; tentatively, D is TRBD1 (6 bases). The read is 3 residues too short to cover the CDR3 end, so that end is filled in from the germline J gene. Germline lookup yields CDR1 MNHNS and CDR2 SASEGT. This CDR3 is 19 amino acids long. V lost 1 base to trimming and J lost 0 bases, with 19 bases between them.

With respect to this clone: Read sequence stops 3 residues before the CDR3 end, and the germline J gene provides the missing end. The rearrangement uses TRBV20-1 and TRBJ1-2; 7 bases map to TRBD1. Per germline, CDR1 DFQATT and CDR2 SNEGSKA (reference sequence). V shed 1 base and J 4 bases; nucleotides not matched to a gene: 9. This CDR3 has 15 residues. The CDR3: CSARVIDREGYGYTF. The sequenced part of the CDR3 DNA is TGCAGTGCTAGAGTGATTGACAGGGAGGGCTATGGC.

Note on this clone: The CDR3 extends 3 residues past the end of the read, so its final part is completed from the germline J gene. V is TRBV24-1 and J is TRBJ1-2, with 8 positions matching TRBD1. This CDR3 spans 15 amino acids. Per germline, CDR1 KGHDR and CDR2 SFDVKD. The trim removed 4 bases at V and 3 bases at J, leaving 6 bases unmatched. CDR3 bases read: TGTGCCACCAGTGACTACGAACAGGGGGACTATGGC. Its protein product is CATSDYEQGDYG. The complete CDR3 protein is CATSDYEQGDYGYTF.

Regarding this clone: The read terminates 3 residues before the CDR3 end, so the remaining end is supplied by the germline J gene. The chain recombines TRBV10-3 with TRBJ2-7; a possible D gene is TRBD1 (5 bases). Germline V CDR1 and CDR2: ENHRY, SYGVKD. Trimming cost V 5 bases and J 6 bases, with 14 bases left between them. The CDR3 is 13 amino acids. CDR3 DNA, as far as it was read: TGTGCCATCAGTTTCAGGGAATTCCGCGAG. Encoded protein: CAISFREFRE. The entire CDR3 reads CAISFREFREQYF.

CDR3 region: CASSFTRERIETQYF. The CDR3 DNA, read in part, is TGCGCCAGCAGCTTTACGCGGGAGAGAATAGAGACC. This chain joins TRBV5-1 and TRBJ2-5, with 7 bases fitting TRBD2. The missing CDR3 end, 3 residues past where the read stops, is filled in from the germline J gene. V trimming: 2 bases; J trimming: 4 bases; junction bases outside the gene matches: 8. This CDR3 spans 15 amino acids. Germline V gives CDR1 SGHRS, CDR2 YFSETQ.

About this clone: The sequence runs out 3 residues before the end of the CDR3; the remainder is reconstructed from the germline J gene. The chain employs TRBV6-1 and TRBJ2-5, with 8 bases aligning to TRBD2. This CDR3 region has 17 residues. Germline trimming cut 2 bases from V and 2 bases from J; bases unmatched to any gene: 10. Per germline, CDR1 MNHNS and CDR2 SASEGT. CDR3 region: CASSEPPRGGNQETQYF. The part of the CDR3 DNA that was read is TGTGCCAGCAGTGAACCCCCACGGGGGGGTAATCAAGAGACC.

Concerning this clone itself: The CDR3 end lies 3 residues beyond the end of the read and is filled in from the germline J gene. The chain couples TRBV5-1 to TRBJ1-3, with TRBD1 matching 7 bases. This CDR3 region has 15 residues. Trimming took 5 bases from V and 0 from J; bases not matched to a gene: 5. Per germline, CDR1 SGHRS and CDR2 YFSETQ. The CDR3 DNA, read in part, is TGCGCCAGCAGGGAGGGGGCTGTCTCTGGAAACACC. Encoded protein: CASREGAVSGNT. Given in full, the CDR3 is CASREGAVSGNTIYF.

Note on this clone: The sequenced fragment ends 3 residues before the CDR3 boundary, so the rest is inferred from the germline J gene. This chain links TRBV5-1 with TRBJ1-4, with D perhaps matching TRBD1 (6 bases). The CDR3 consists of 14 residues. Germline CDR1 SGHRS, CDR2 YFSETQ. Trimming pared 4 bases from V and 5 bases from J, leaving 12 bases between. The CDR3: CASSPDRPNEKLFF. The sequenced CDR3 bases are TGCGCCAGCAGCCCAGACAGGCCCAATGAAAAA. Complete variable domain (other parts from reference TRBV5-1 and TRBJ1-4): KAGVTQTPRYLIKTRGQQVTLSCSPISGHRSVSWYQQTPGQGLQFLFEYFSETQRNKGNFPGRFSGRQFSNSRSEMNVSTLELGDSALYLCASSPDRPNEKLFFGSGTQLSVL.

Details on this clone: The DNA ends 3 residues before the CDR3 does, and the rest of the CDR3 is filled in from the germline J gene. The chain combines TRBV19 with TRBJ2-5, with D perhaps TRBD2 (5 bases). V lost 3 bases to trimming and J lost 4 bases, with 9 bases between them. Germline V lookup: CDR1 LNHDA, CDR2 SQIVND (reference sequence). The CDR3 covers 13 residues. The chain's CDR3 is CASSILAGETQYF. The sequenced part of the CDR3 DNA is TGTGCCAGTAGTATCCTTGCGGGAGAGACC.

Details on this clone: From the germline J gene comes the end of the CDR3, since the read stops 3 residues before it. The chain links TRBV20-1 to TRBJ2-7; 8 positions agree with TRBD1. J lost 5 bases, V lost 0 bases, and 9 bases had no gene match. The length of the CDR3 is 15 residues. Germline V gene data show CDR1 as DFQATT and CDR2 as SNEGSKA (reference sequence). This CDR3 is CSARDRWRQGNEQYF. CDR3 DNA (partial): TGCAGTGCTAGAGATCGATGGAGACAGGGGAACGAG.

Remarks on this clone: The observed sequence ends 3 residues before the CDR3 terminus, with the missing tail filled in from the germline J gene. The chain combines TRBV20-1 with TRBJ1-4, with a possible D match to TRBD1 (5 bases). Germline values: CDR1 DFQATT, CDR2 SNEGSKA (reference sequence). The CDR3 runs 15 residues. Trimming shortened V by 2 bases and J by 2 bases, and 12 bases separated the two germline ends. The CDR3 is CSARIVGLTNEKLFF. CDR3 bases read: TGCAGTGCTAGAATAGTGGGACTGACTAATGAAAAA.

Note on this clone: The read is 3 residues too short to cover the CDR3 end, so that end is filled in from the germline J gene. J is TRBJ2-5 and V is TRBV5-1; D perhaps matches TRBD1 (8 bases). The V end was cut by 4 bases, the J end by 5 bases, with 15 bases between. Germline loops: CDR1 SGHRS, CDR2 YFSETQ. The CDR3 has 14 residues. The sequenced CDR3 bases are TGCGCCAGCAGCGAGACAGGGGAGGGTGAGACC. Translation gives CASSETGEGET. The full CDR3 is CASSETGEGETQYF.

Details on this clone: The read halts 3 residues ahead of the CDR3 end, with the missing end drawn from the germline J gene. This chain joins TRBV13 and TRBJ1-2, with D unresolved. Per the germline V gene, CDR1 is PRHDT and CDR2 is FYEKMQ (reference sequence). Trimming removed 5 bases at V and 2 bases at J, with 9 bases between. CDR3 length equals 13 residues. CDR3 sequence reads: CASSPRGNYGYTF. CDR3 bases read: TGTGCCAGCAGCCCTCGGGGAAACTATGGC.

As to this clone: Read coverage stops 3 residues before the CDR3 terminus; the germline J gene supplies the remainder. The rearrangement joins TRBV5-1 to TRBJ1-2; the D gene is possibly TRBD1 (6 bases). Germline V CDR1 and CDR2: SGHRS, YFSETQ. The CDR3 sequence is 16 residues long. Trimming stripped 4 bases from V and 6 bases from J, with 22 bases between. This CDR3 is CASSRDRTGHTDGYTF. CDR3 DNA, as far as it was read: TGCGCCAGCAGCCGAGACCGAACGGGACACACCGATGGC.

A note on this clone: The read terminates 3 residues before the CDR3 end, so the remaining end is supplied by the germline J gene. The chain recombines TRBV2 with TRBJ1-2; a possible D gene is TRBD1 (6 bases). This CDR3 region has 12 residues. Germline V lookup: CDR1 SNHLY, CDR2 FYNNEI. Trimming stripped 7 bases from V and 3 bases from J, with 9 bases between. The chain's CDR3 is CASIGGDYGYTF. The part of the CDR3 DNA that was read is TGTGCCAGCATAGGGGGAGACTATGGC.

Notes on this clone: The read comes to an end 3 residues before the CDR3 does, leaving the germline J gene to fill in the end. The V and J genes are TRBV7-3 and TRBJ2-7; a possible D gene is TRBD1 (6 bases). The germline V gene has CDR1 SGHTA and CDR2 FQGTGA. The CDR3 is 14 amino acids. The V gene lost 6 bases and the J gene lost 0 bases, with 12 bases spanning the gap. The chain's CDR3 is CASSLGHYSYEQYF. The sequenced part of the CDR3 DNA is TGTGCCAGCAGTTTGGGACACTACTCCTACGAG.

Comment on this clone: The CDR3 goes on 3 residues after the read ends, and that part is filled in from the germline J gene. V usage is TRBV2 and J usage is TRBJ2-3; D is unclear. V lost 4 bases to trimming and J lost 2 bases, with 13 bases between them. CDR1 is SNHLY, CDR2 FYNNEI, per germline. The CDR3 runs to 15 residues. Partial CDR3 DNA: TGTGCCAGCAGTGGGTCGCAAGACAACACAGATACG. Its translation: CASSGSQDNTDT. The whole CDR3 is CASSGSQDNTDTQYF.